This T cell receptor beta chain was obtained from a study of blood T cell repertoires in COVID-19. Cohort assignment relied on participant-reported clinical history. Trimming stripped 4 bases from V and 4 bases from J, with 11 bases between. CDR3 length: 14 residues. Germline assignment: CDR1 SEHNR and CDR2 FQNEAQ (reference sequence). The method was immunoSEQ multiplex PCR; TCRdb's version includes in-frame clones alone and lacks a portion of them. The sample lists 250,000 or so clones, about 86% occurring once. Source material: PBMCs or T cells enriched from blood (not recorded which). V and J are TRBV7-9 and TRBJ1-5, with D unclear. This clonotype was obtained from a man between 50 and 59 years old who had recovered from COVID-19. The DNA of the CDR3 is TGTGCCAGCAGCTCCGGGTCCTTAAATCAGCCCCAGCATTTT. Protein sequence: CASSSGSLNQPQHF.